This record looks at one T cell receptor beta chain sequence and its context. As yet, its antigen is unknown. This record belongs to a study of cytomegalovirus exposure and HLA in healthy donors. Points from the study as a whole: Within an earlier analysis, most TCR beta V segments proved productive either about 90% or about 30% of the time. The authors confirmed in vitro that three CMV-associated chains were specific for CMV antigens.

In germline, CDR1 is LNHDA, CDR2 SQIVND (reference sequence). This CDR3 is 14 amino acids long. J gave up 7 bases and V 7 bases, and 5 bases lay outside the gene matches. In the PCR, 60 Vbeta and 13 Jbeta primers were used. Sequencing was performed with immunoSEQ multiplex PCR; in TCRdb, only in-frame clones are kept and a portion is missing. The sample lists over 80,000 clones, approximately 75% occurring once. Source material: PBMCs. This clonotype was sampled from a woman in her seventies in good health and CMV-seropositive. V and J are TRBV19 and TRBJ1-6; 9 bases map to TRBD1. DNA for the CDR3: TGTGCCAGTACCTACGACAGGGGGAATTCACCCCTCCACTTT. Its protein is CASTYDRGNSPLHF.